Listed below are T cell receptor beta chains from one sample, sequenced in a study of blood T cell repertoires in COVID-19. Clones were sequenced by immunoSEQ multiplex PCR, and TCRdb holds only the in-frame ones, with some missing. Among tens of thousands of clones listed, more than 75% were seen once. Material: peripheral blood. Every receptor here comes from a human donor in a cohort sampled during active COVID-19. The CDR3 runs from the conserved cysteine through the conserved F or W. The order of the fields is J gene, V gene, clone size, D gene, CDR3 DNA, CDR3 protein. A D gene is named only where the DNA matches it firmly. Size is stated for part of the rows, as once, few or many counts, or as a class when the clone is expanded.

TRBJ2-1 TRBV11-3 NA NA TGTGCCAGCAGCGCTTCGGGACACGAATACAATGAGCAGTTCTTC CASSASGHEYNEQFF
TRBJ2-7 TRBV6-1 NA TRBD1 TGTGCCAGCAGTGAAGGGACAGGGATTTCCTACGAGCAGTACTTC CASSEGTGISYEQYF
TRBJ2-5 TRBV6-5 few TRBD2 TGTGCCAGTCAATCGGCGGGGGGAGACCAAGAGACCCAGTACTTC CASQSAGGDQETQYF
TRBJ1-4 TRBV5-8 NA TRBD1 TGTGCCAGCAGCTTGGGGGCAGGGGGAAAACTGTTTTTT CASSLGAGGKLFF
TRBJ2-3 TRBV30 NA TRBD1 TGTGCCTGGAGTGGGGGCAGGGGGCGCGTAGATACGCAGTATTTT CAWSGGRGRVDTQYF
TRBJ1-5 TRBV6-5 NA TRBD1 TGTGCCAGCAGTTACTCCGACAGGGATAATCAGCCCCAGCATTTT CASSYSDRDNQPQHF
TRBJ1-1 TRBV2 NA NA TGTGCCAGCCCCGTAGGAGGGAACACTGAAGCTTTCTTT CASPVGGNTEAFF
TRBJ2-2 TRBV6-5 NA NA TGTGCCAGCAGCTGGAACACCGGGGAGCTGTTTTTT CASSWNTGELFF
TRBJ2-1 TRBV7-3 NA TRBD2 TGTGCCAGCAGCTTAAGGGCAGGGACTACCTACAATGAGCAGTTCTTC CASSLRAGTTYNEQFF
TRBJ1-2 TRBV11-2 NA NA TGTGCCAGCAGCTTCAGGGGTGTGAATGGCTACACCTTC CASSFRGVNGYTF
TRBJ1-2 TRBV4-1 NA TRBD1 TGCGCCAGCAGCCACTTATTACAGGGGGGTGTAAACTATGGCTACACCTTC CASSHLLQGGVNYGYTF
TRBJ1-2 TRBV30 NA NA TGTGCCTGGCCCCCCCGGGGTTTCTATGGCTACACCTTC CAWPPRGFYGYTF
TRBJ2-3 TRBV19 NA NA TGTGCCAGTAGTGCAGGGGACCTCCTACCTAGCACAGATACGCAGTATTTT CASSAGDLLPSTDTQYF
TRBJ2-2 TRBV7-9 NA NA TGTGCCAGCAGCTTCGGCAGGTCGAACACCGGGGAGCTGTTTTTT CASSFGRSNTGELFF
TRBJ1-2 TRBV29-1 NA NA TGCAGCGTTACTAAGCCGGGATTCGAGTCCCATGGCTACACCTTC CSVTKPGFESHGYTF
TRBJ2-7 TRBV29-1 NA TRBD2 TGCAGCGTTGAAGGGACTAGCGGAACCTTCTGGGAGCAGTACTTC CSVEGTSGTFWEQYF
TRBJ1-5 TRBV4-1 NA TRBD1 TGCGCCAGCAGCCAAGAGGGACAGGGTCGGGGTTTCCGCAATCAGCCCCAGCATTTT CASSQEGQGRGFRNQPQHF
TRBJ2-1 TRBV3-1/TRBV3-2 NA TRBD2 TGTGCCAGCAGCCAAGGTAGCGGGGGGGTACGGTTCTTC CASSQGSGGVRFF
TRBJ2-3 TRBV18 few TRBD1 TGTGCCAGCTCACAAGGGACAGGGGTTACAGATACGCAGTATTTT CASSQGTGVTDTQYF
TRBJ1-1 TRBV10-2 NA NA TGCGCCAGCAGTGAGTCGAGGATGGACAGTGCGAACACTGAAGCTTTCTTT CASSESRMDSANTEAFF
TRBJ2-1 TRBV5-1 few NA TGCGCCAGCACCCTTGGAGGAGATTTCAATGAGCAGTTCTTC CASTLGGDFNEQFF
TRBJ2-1 TRBV10-2 NA TRBD1 TGCGCCAGCCGGGACAGGGTGGGAAATGAGCAGTTCTTC CASRDRVGNEQFF
TRBJ2-3 TRBV5-1 NA NA TGCGCCAGCAGCTTGGAGTCAGATTTAGATACGCAGTATTTT CASSLESDLDTQYF
TRBJ2-5 TRBV19 few TRBD1 TGTGCCAGTAGTGTGACAGGGAACCAAGAGACCCAGTACTTC CASSVTGNQETQYF
TRBJ1-5 TRBV20-1 few TRBD1 TGCAGTGCTAGTGCGACTTTCATAAAAGGGACAGATCAGCCCCAGCATTTT CSASATFIKGTDQPQHF
TRBJ1-2 TRBV11-2 NA NA TGTGCCAGCAGCTTTCAGGGGTTGGAGGGCTACACCTTC CASSFQGLEGYTF
TRBJ2-3 TRBV7-8 NA TRBD2 TGTGCCAGCGGTGGGGGGGTCCGCACAGATACGCAGTATTTT CASGGGVRTDTQYF
TRBJ1-1 TRBV5-1 NA NA TGCGCCAGCAGCTTGGCCCTAGGGGGCACTGAAGCTTTCTTT CASSLALGGTEAFF
TRBJ1-2 TRBV4-2 NA TRBD1 TGTGCCAGCGGAGGCGGGGACAGGGGAGAATATGGCTACACCTTC CASGGGDRGEYGYTF
TRBJ1-1 TRBV13 once NA TGTGCCAGCAGCCCGGGGGGGACTGAAGCTTTCTTT CASSPGGTEAFF
TRBJ2-3 TRBV7-9 NA TRBD1 TGTGCCAGCAGCTTAGAAATGGGGACAGGGGGACGAGATACGCAGTATTTT CASSLEMGTGGRDTQYF
TRBJ2-1 TRBV7-3 NA TRBD2 TGTGCCAGCAGCTACTCCTCGGGACTAGCGACCGGCAATGAGCAGTTCTTC CASSYSSGLATGNEQFF
TRBJ2-3 TRBV19 NA TRBD2 TGTGCCAGTTTAGCGGGGGGCCGCACAGATACGCAGTATTTT CASLAGGRTDTQYF
TRBJ2-7 TRBV2 few NA TGTGCCAGCAGTGATGGCCAGGGGTCTTACGAGCAGTACTTC CASSDGQGSYEQYF
TRBJ2-1 TRBV5-8 NA TRBD1 TGTGCCAGCAGCGGAGTGGGGACAGGGTTCCGAAATGAGCAGTTCTTC CASSGVGTGFRNEQFF
TRBJ2-5 TRBV4-2 once NA TGTGCCAGCAGCCAAGGATCCTCTAGGGAGACCCAGTACTTC CASSQGSSRETQYF
TRBJ1-1 TRBV5-1 NA NA TGCGCCAGCAGCAAGACAGTGGGAGGGAACACTGAAGCTTTCTTT CASSKTVGGNTEAFF
TRBJ2-3 TRBV7-3 NA TRBD1 TGTGCCAGCAGTTCCGGGACAGGGACAGATACGCAGTATTTT CASSSGTGTDTQYF
TRBJ2-2 TRBV6-1 few NA TGTGCCAGCAGTGAAGGGCCTTCTTCATTTTACACCGGGGAGCTGTTTTTT CASSEGPSSFYTGELFF
TRBJ2-3 TRBV7-3 NA TRBD2 TGTGCCAGCAGCCCCACCCCCAGCGGGGGGGTAGTAGATACGCAGTATTTT CASSPTPSGGVVDTQYF
TRBJ1-5 TRBV19 once NA TGTGCCAGTAGGGCGGGGGCAGGACCCAAGAGGCAGCCCCAGCATTTT CASRAGAGPKRQPQHF